This T cell receptor (beta chain) was recovered during a study of cytomegalovirus exposure and HLA in healthy donors. 13 Jbeta primers and 60 Vbeta primers were used for the PCR. In the authors' methods: Later, an analysis found roughly 80 million unique TCR beta chains, and roughly 9.9 million of these were shared. Only in-frame clones appear in the TCRdb table, and some are missing; sequencing was by immunoSEQ multiplex PCR. D and trimming were read from the DNA, whereas the V and J calls and clone size are those reported in that table. This table holds 150,000 to 200,000 clones, about 80% found once. Germline CDR1 SGDLS, CDR2 YYNGEE. Trimming removed 3 bases from V and 1 base from J, with 10 bases in between. CDR3 length: 14 residues.

The TCR was taken from a young woman in good health and CMV-seropositive. V and J are TRBV9 and TRBJ1-1; TRBD1 might be the D (6 bases). The material sequenced was PBMCs. CDR3 in DNA: TGTGCCAGCAGCGCCTCGACAGGGAACACTGAAGCTTTCTTT. It specifies CASSASTGNTEAFF.